This T cell receptor (beta chain) was observed in a study of read filtering for tumor transcriptome and immune sequencing. Study-wide findings and caveats: IR-seq captured clonotypes deeper and more reliably than RNA-seq.

This library used roughly 400 ng RNA and molecular barcoded adaptors spanning alpha/delta and beta/gamma chains. TCRdb processed the reads anew with MiXCR; each CDR3 protein has one entry. This sample has 48,000 or so distinct CDR3 sequences; around a fifth occur once, and the top ten carry 15%. The CDR3 spans 14 residues. V shed 6 bases, J shed 1 base, and the junction held 4 bases outside the gene matches. Germline V gene data show CDR1 as MNHEY and CDR2 as SVGEGT. This clonotype came up many times. The antigen is undetermined. This clonotype originated in a donor aged 40 or over with multiple myeloma. The V and J genes are TRBV6-2 or TRBV6-3 and TRBJ1-1; TRBD1 agrees at 8 bases. Sequences were obtained from a population of CD138-negative cells sorted from bone marrow. DNA for the CDR3: TGTGCCAGCAGAGAAACAGGGGGGAACACTGAAGCTTTCTTT. Residues: CASRETGGNTEAFF.